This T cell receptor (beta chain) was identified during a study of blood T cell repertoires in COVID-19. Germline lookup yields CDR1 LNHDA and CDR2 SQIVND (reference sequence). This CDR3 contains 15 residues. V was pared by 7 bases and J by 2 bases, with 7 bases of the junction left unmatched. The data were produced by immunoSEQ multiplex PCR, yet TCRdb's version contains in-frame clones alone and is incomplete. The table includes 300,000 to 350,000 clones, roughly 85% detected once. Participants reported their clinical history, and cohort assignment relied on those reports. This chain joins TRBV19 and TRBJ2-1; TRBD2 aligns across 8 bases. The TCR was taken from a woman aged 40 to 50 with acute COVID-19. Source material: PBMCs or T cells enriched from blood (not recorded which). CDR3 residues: CASTISGNPYNEQFF. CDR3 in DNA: TGTGCCAGTACCATTAGCGGGAATCCCTACAATGAGCAGTTCTTC. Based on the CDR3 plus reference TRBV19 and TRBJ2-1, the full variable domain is DGGITQSPKYLFRKEGQNVTLSCEQNLNHDAMYWYRQDPGQGLRLIYYSQIVNDFQKGDIAEGYSVSREKKESFPLTVTSAQKNPTAFYLCASTISGNPYNEQFFGPGTRLTVL.